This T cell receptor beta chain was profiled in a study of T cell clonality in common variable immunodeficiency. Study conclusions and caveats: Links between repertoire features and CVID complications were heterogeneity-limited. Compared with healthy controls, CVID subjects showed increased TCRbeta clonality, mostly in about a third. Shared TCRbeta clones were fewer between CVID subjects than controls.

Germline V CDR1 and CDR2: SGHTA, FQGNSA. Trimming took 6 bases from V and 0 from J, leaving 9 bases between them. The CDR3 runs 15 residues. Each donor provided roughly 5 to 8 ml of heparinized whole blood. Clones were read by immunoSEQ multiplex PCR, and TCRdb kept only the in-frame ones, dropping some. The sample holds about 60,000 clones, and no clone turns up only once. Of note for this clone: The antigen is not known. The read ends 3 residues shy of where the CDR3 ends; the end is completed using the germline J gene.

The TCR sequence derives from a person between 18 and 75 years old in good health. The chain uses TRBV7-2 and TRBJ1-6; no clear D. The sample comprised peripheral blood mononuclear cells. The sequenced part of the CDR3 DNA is TGTGCCAGCAGACGCGGAGACTCCTATAATTCACCC. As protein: CASRRGDSYNSP. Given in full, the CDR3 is CASRRGDSYNSPLHF.